This T cell receptor beta chain was captured in a study of T cell clusters in autoimmune cytopenias. The wider study: Per sample, median TRB depth was approximately 47,000 reads, yielding a median approximately 2,400 distinct clonotypes.

TRB amplification used roughly 250 ng of peripheral blood genomic DNA. One tube held mixed TRB-A and TRB-B primer pools for touch-down PCR. One entry per CDR3 protein, without DNA, is what TCRdb gives after re-calling the multiplex PCR reads. There are some 6,900 distinct CDR3 sequences in the sample, with 9.9% held by the top ten. Germline CDR1 is MNHEY and CDR2 is SVGAGI. CDR3 size: 14 residues. These data were likewise used in another study, on T cell repertoires in aging, cancer and after chemotherapy. Per that paper: Age-matched healthy donors had significantly more diverse, less clonal blood TCR repertoires than untreated cancer patients.

The chain couples TRBV6-5 to TRBJ1-2; TCRdb proposes TRBD1, but this gene call is untestable without DNA. The sequencing sample was made of peripheral blood. This receptor was taken from a human donor in good health. This chain's CDR3 is CASSYYGTGEGNTF.